The 12 T cell receptor beta chains below come from one sample, sequenced in a study of blood T cell repertoires in COVID-19. This table comes from immunoSEQ multiplex PCR, and its TCRdb copy is limited to in-frame clones, with some not included. The sample records roughly 160,000 clones, about nine tenths being singletons. The specimen sequenced was peripheral blood. These receptors originate from a man between 18 and 29 years old with COVID-19, enrolled during active disease.

This chain links TRBV2 with TRBJ1-5; D may be TRBD1 (5 bases). The CDR3 contains 14 residues. Trimming took 4 bases from V and 2 from J, leaving 9 bases between them. Germline CDR1 and CDR2: SNHLY and FYNNEI. CDR3 protein: CASSGTTGNQPQHF. The CDR3 nucleotides are TGTGCCAGCAGTGGCACGACAGGCAATCAGCCCCAGCATTTT.

The rearrangement uses TRBV3-1 (or the pseudogene TRBV3-2) and TRBJ2-7; 12 bases are shared with TRBD1. V lost 4 bases and J lost 6; bases outside the gene matches: 13. Germline-derived CDR1 and CDR2 are LGHDT and YNNKEL (reference sequence). There are 17 residues in the CDR3. CDR3 nucleotides: TGTGCCAGCAGCCCCCGGGACAGGGGGCCCCCTACTCGCGAGCAGTACTTC. Its translation: CASSPRDRGPPTREQYF.

The chain links TRBV6-4 to TRBJ1-2, with D hard to call. V gave up 0 bases and J gave up 7 bases, with 9 bases separating them. The CDR3 totals 13 residues. The V gene's germline CDR1 is MRHNA and CDR2 SNTAGT. The CDR3 DNA is TGTGCCAGCAGTGACTCGATGTGGAGTGGCTACACCTTC. It specifies CASSDSMWSGYTF.

This clone was seen only once. The CDR3 region has the DNA TGTGCCAGCAGCGTAGCAGGGCATGACTACGAGCAGTACTTC. It specifies CASSVAGHDYEQYF. The V call is TRBV9, the J call TRBJ2-7; D perhaps matches TRBD1 (5 bases). V was clipped by 0 bases and J by 3 bases, with 10 bases between them. This CDR3 is 14 amino acids long. Germline V lookup: CDR1 SGDLS, CDR2 YYNGEE.

The CDR3 reads CATSSAPRLHQETQYF. CDR3 DNA: TGTGCCACCAGCAGCGCCCCCAGACTACACCAAGAGACCCAGTACTTC. The chain carries TRBV15 and TRBJ2-5, with D tentatively TRBD2 (5 bases). The CDR3 extends over 16 amino acids. Germline V CDR1 and CDR2: LNHNV, YYDKDF (reference sequence). Trimming left V 3 bases short and J 0 bases short, with 14 bases between.

The J gene is TRBJ1-5, the V gene TRBV24-1, with 9 bases lining up with TRBD1. The CDR3 covers 16 residues. Unmatched junction bases numbered 6, after V lost 4 bases and J lost 3 bases. Germline loops: CDR1 KGHDR, CDR2 SFDVKD. CDR3 DNA: TGTGCCACCAGTGACGGGACAGGGAGGCTCAATCAGCCCCAGCATTTT. Translation gives CATSDGTGRLNQPQHF.

The chain recombines TRBV2 with TRBJ2-2; D possibly corresponds to TRBD2 (6 bases). From germline, CDR1 is SNHLY and CDR2 FYNNEI. This CDR3 is built from 17 residues. V was clipped by 4 bases and J by 6 bases, with 21 bases between them. CDR3 DNA: TGTGCCAGCAGTGTTGGGGCGGGTACGGGAGTTCCCGGGGAGCTGTTTTTT. Translated: CASSVGAGTGVPGELFF.

V is TRBV5-6 and J is TRBJ1-2, with TRBD1 as a possible D gene (5 bases). CDR1 and CDR2 from the germline V gene are SGHDT and YYEEEE. CDR3 size: 15 residues. The ends were cut back, 2 bases at V and 1 base at J, with 12 bases in the middle. The CDR3 protein is CASSLVTDNNYGYTF. The DNA for the CDR3 is TGTGCCAGCAGCTTAGTGACAGACAATAACTATGGCTACACCTTC.

The gene calls are TRBV2 and TRBJ2-7, with 11 bases matching TRBD2. The CDR3 has 14 amino acids. Germline assignment: CDR1 SNHLY and CDR2 FYNNEI. V lost 7 bases, J lost 0 bases, and 2 bases stayed unmatched. The CDR3 here is CASKLAGDSYEQYF. The CDR3 region has the DNA TGTGCCAGCAAACTAGCGGGGGACTCCTACGAGCAGTACTTC.

V usage is TRBV6-4 and J usage is TRBJ2-3; weak D call: TRBD2 (5 bases). The CDR3 runs 16 residues. Trimming removed 4 bases at V and 4 bases at J, with 18 bases between. In germline, CDR1 is MRHNA, CDR2 SNTAGT. CDR3: CASSVRVGSPPDTQYF. Here the CDR3 DNA reads TGTGCCAGCAGTGTGAGGGTCGGATCTCCCCCAGATACGCAGTATTTT.

This rearrangement joins TRBV15 to TRBJ2-7; weak D call: TRBD1 (6 bases). CDR3 length: 15 amino acids. V lost 3 bases and J lost 0, with 12 bases in between. Germline CDR1 is LNHNV and CDR2 is YYDKDF (reference sequence). The CDR3 region is CATSSRDRLSYEQYF. The CDR3 coding sequence is TGTGCCACCAGCAGCAGAGACAGGCTCTCCTACGAGCAGTACTTC.

This clone was picked up a small number of times. The genes are TRBV9 and TRBJ1-5; D not certain. V was shortened by 0 bases and J by 6 bases, with 7 bases between the two germline ends. The CDR3 is made up of 13 amino acids. From germline, CDR1 is SGDLS and CDR2 YYNGEE. This CDR3 reads CASSVGGGQPQHF. CDR3 DNA sequence: TGTGCCAGCAGCGTAGGGGGAGGTCAGCCCCAGCATTTT.